The 22 T cell receptor beta chains presented below share a single source sample, sequenced in a study of T cell responses to AZD1222 COVID-19 vaccine. TCRdb's table, derived via immunoSEQ multiplex PCR, lists solely in-frame clones and lacks some. The table has approximately 84,000 clones, approximately 83% seen once. Sequenced here: peripheral blood, sampled 28 days after the second AZD1222 dose. The receptors here all came from an adult who received the AZD1222 COVID-19 vaccine.

The CDR3 nucleotides are TGTGCCAGCTCACCACAGGTTCGGGGCCCGACTAGCGGGAGGAATACGCAGTATTTT. This codes for CASSPQVRGPTSGRNTQYF. V and J are TRBV18 and TRBJ2-3, with TRBD2 identical over 13 bases. CDR1 is KGHSH, CDR2 LQKENI, per germline. The CDR3 totals 19 residues. J was trimmed by 7 bases and V by 1 base; bases with no gene match: 14.

The chain has TRBV28 and TRBJ2-4; either TRBD1 or TRBD2 may supply D (5 bases each). The V and J ends lost 6 bases and 10 bases respectively, with 19 bases between them. Germline V gives CDR1 MDHEN, CDR2 SYDVKM. The CDR3 covers 14 residues. CDR3 DNA sequence: TGTGCCAGCAGCACGGGGCCCCCCGATTTAATTCAGTACTTC. This gives the protein CASSTGPPDLIQYF. Based on the CDR3 plus reference TRBV28 and TRBJ2-4, the full variable domain is DVKVTQSSRYLVKRTGEKVFLECVQDMDHENMFWYRQDPGLGLRLIYFSYDVKMKEKGDIPEGYSVSREKKERFSLILESASTNQTSMYLCASSTGPPDLIQYFGAGTRLSVL.

V usage is TRBV11-2 and J usage is TRBJ2-1; D is uncertain. Germline V gives CDR1 SGHAT, CDR2 FQNNGV. The V end was cut by 0 bases, the J end by 7 bases, with 16 bases between. The CDR3 length is 16 residues. The CDR3 DNA is TGTGCCAGCAGCTTAGATGCGGCAGGCGGCGGTAATGAGCAGTTCTTC. Translated: CASSLDAAGGGNEQFF.

The rearrangement joins TRBV6-6 to TRBJ1-5; 11 bases are shared with TRBD1. The CDR3 runs to 15 residues. Germline CDR1 MNHNY, CDR2 SVGAGI (reference sequence). V shed 2 bases, J shed 9 bases, and the junction held 6 bases outside the gene matches. CDR3 sequence (DNA): TGTGCCAGCAGTTACACGGGGACAGGGGGAATGCCCCAGCATTTT. Translating it yields CASSYTGTGGMPQHF.

The gene calls are TRBV9 and TRBJ2-1; D possibly corresponds to TRBD1 (5 bases). V lost 4 bases, J lost 7 bases, and 21 bases lay in between. Germline V gene lookup returns CDR1 SGDLS and CDR2 YYNGEE. The CDR3 consists of 16 residues. The CDR3 here is CASSTTLGLEGNEQFF. The CDR3 nucleotides are TGTGCCAGCAGCACAACTTTGGGGCTCGAAGGGAATGAGCAGTTCTTC. Based on the CDR3 plus reference TRBV9 and TRBJ2-1, the full variable domain is DSGVTQTPKHLITATGQRVTLRCSPRSGDLSVYWYQQSLDQGLQFLIQYYNGEERAKGNILERFSAQQFPDLHSELNLSSLELGDSALYFCASSTTLGLEGNEQFFGPGTRLTVL.

The chain uses TRBV7-9 and TRBJ1-1; TRBD1 agrees at 7 bases. V gave up 5 bases and J gave up 11 bases; unmatched junction bases: 11. Per germline, CDR1 SEHNR and CDR2 FQNEAQ (reference sequence). The CDR3 runs 13 residues. The DNA for the CDR3 is TGTGCCAGCAGCCACGCTGGACAGGATGTGGCTTTCTTT. Translation: CASSHAGQDVAFF.

The table lists this clone with a count of one. The chain links TRBV30 to TRBJ1-1; D unclear. V lost 0 bases, J lost 11 bases, and 10 bases lay in between. This CDR3 is 11 amino acids long. Per the germline V gene, CDR1 is GTSNPN and CDR2 is SVGIG (reference sequence). CDR3 protein: CAWSVGLGAFF. CDR3 bases: TGTGCCTGGAGTGTTGGGCTGGGTGCTTTCTTT.

CDR3 loop: CASSFLWVLRNEQFF. The CDR3 region has the DNA TGTGCCAGCAGTTTTCTTTGGGTGTTGCGGAATGAGCAGTTCTTC. The V and J genes are TRBV28 and TRBJ2-1, with D unresolved. The ends were cut back, 3 bases at V and 7 bases at J, with 16 bases in the middle. Germline V gene lookup returns CDR1 MDHEN and CDR2 SYDVKM. The CDR3 extends over 15 amino acids.

DNA of the CDR3: TGTGCCAGCGGCTCTTTCCAGAACACCGGGGAGCTGTTTTTT. It yields the protein CASGSFQNTGELFF. This rearrangement joins TRBV13 to TRBJ2-2; no clear D gene. The germline V and J ends were trimmed by 8 bases and 1 base, with 11 bases remaining between them. The CDR3 is made up of 14 amino acids. The germline V gene has CDR1 PRHDT and CDR2 FYEKMQ (reference sequence).

The CDR3 here is CASSSRQQGQGFTGANVLTF. The CDR3 DNA follows: TGCGCCAGCAGCTCACGGCAACAAGGACAGGGTTTTACTGGGGCCAACGTCCTGACTTTC. The rearrangement joins TRBV5-1 to TRBJ2-6; TRBD1 matches at 8 bases. The CDR3 spans 20 residues. The ends lost 3 bases at V and 2 bases at J; junction bases unmatched: 16. CDR1 and CDR2 from the germline V gene are SGHRS and YFSETQ.

The V gene is TRBV19, the J gene TRBJ2-1, with D possibly being TRBD1 or TRBD2 (6 bases each). The V and J ends lost 0 bases and 7 bases respectively, with 10 bases between them. The CDR3 runs 14 residues. Germline lookup yields CDR1 LNHDA and CDR2 SQIVND (reference sequence). DNA for the CDR3: TGTGCCAGTAGTATAGAAGGGGGGCGAAATGAGCAGTTCTTC. Residues: CASSIEGGRNEQFF.

This chain links TRBV28 with TRBJ2-3; the D gene is possibly TRBD1 (5 bases). There are 15 residues in the CDR3. Germline CDR1 and CDR2: MDHEN and SYDVKM. V was clipped by 2 bases and J by 2 bases, with 11 bases between them. CDR3 protein: CASSLGLGATDTQYF. CDR3 nucleotide sequence: TGTGCCAGCAGTTTAGGGTTAGGGGCCACAGATACGCAGTATTTT.

This sequence joins TRBV6-5 and TRBJ2-3, with 7 bases identical to TRBD2. The CDR3 consists of 15 residues. Trimming took 5 bases from V and 0 from J; bases not matched to a gene: 5. From germline, CDR1 is MNHEY and CDR2 SVGAGI. The CDR3 here is CASSPLASSTDTQYF. In DNA form, the CDR3 reads TGTGCCAGCAGTCCACTAGCGTCTAGCACAGATACGCAGTATTTT.

The chain combines TRBV7-8 with TRBJ2-1; D perhaps matches TRBD2 (5 bases). The germline gives CDR1 SGHVS, CDR2 FQNEAQ. The V gene lost 5 bases and the J gene lost 13 bases, with 21 bases spanning the gap. The CDR3 consists of 14 residues. Written as DNA, the CDR3 is TGTGCCAGCAGCGTCGATACCGGGATCCCCAACCAGTTCTTC. This encodes CASSVDTGIPNQFF.

The chain couples TRBV11-3 to TRBJ2-5, with 10 bases matching TRBD2. Germline assignment: CDR1 SGHNT and CDR2 YENEEA. The ends lost 5 bases at V and 2 bases at J; junction bases unmatched: 8. This CDR3 contains 16 residues. The CDR3, as DNA: TGTGCCAGCAGCCCTGGTGGGACTAGCGTACAAGAGACCCAGTACTTC. Its protein product is CASSPGGTSVQETQYF.

The rearrangement links TRBV30 to TRBJ2-1; no clear D gene. The length of the CDR3 is 11 residues. V lost 4 bases and J lost 2, with 3 bases in between. Looked up from germline, CDR1 is GTSNPN and CDR2 is SVGIG (reference sequence). The CDR3 coding sequence is TGTGCCTGGACCCCCTACAATGAGCAGTTCTTC. It is translated as CAWTPYNEQFF.

This clone has just one count. This sequence joins TRBV6-5 and TRBJ1-1; 9 bases agree with TRBD1. V lost 7 bases, J lost 8 bases, and 8 bases stayed unmatched. The CDR3 runs 13 residues. The germline V gene has CDR1 MNHEY and CDR2 SVGAGI. The DNA for the CDR3 is TGTGCCAGCAACCGGGACAGGGCTGGAGAAGCTTTCTTT. Translating it yields CASNRDRAGEAFF.

The chain has TRBV14 and TRBJ1-2; 8 bases are a match to TRBD1. The CDR3 is 14 residues long. The J segment lost 1 base and the V segment lost 4 bases, leaving 2 bases of the junction unmatched. Per germline, CDR1 SGHDN and CDR2 FVKESK. CDR3 sequence reads: CASSPTGVNYGYTF. Written as DNA, the CDR3 is TGTGCCAGCAGCCCGACAGGGGTTAACTATGGCTACACCTTC.

Points on this clone: A junction end diverges from the germline sequence, so it may reflect a read error. V gene TRBV5-4 combines with J gene TRBJ2-2; 10 bases align to TRBD2. CDR1 SGHNT and CDR2 YYREEE come from the germline V gene (reference sequence). The CDR3 runs to 15 residues. For the CDR3, the DNA is TGTGCCAGCAGCTTCACTAGCGGGAACCCCGGGGAGCTGTTTTTT. Encoded protein: CASSFTSGNPGELFF.

The chain has TRBV7-2 and TRBJ1-6; D may be TRBD1 (6 bases). V was pared by 8 bases and J by 6 bases, with 14 bases between. Germline V CDR1 and CDR2: SGHTA, FQGNSA. CDR3 length: 14 residues. CDR3 residues: CASHRGPRNSPLHF. CDR3 nucleotide sequence: TGTGCCAGCCACCGGGGGCCCCGTAATTCACCCCTCCACTTT.

The rearrangement uses TRBV19 and TRBJ1-1; no definite D call. Germline V gene data show CDR1 as LNHDA and CDR2 as SQIVND (reference sequence). V was shortened by 4 bases and J by 1 base, with 7 bases between the two germline ends. CDR3 size: 13 residues. CDR3 residues: CASSKNRNTEAFF. CDR3 coding DNA: TGTGCCAGTAGTAAAAACAGGAACACTGAAGCTTTCTTT.

The chain has TRBV28 and TRBJ2-1; tentatively, D is TRBD1 (5 bases). Germline V gives CDR1 MDHEN, CDR2 SYDVKM. V was trimmed by 3 bases and J by 3 bases, leaving 6 bases between them. The CDR3 spans 13 residues. As DNA, the CDR3 is TGTGCCAGCAGTTTCACAGGCTACAATGAGCAGTTCTTC. It encodes CASSFTGYNEQFF.